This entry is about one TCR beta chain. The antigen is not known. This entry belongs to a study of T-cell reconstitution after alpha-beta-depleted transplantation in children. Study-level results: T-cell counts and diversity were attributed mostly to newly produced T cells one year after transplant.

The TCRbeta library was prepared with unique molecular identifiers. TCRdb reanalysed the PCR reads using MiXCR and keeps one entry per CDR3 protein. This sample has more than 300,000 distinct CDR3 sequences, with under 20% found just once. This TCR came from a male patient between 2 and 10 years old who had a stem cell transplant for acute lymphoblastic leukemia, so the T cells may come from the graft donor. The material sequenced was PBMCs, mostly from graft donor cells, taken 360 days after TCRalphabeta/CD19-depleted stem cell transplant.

The CDR3 sequence is CATSSPKLRNEQFF. CDR3 DNA: TGTGCCACCAGCAGCCCAAAGCTAAGGAATGAGCAGTTCTTC. The chain is built from TRBV15 and TRBJ2-1; D is undetermined. This CDR3 spans 14 amino acids. Germline V CDR1 and CDR2: LNHNV, YYDKDF (reference sequence). The V and J ends lost 3 bases and 7 bases respectively, with 13 bases between them.